This T cell receptor beta chain was found in a study of beta chain features in type 1 diabetes. CDR1 LNHNV and CDR2 YYDKDF come from the germline V gene (reference sequence). This CDR3 has 14 amino acids. J lost 3 bases, V lost 6 bases, and 8 bases had no gene match. Study-wide results and caveats: For patients and controls alike, PCR might favor shorter templates to the same degree. High-TCR-expressing cells could be over-represented by cDNA sequencing. Across all four CD4+ subsets, people with type 1 diabetes showed modestly shorter TCRB CDR3s.

This clone was seen a handful of times. Antigen unknown. On average, the one heparinised blood draw given by each donor was 90 to 150 mL. The isolated RNA, all of it, was reverse transcribed, so expressed TCRB transcripts were what got sequenced. Profiled with immunoSEQ multiplex PCR; TCRdb holds only in-frame clones, not every one. The table has approximately 250,000 clones, about a sixth seen once. Sequenced sample: naive CD4+ T cells from blood. J is TRBJ2-7 and V is TRBV15, with 7 positions matching TRBD1. This TCR came from a man younger than 45 with type 1 diabetes. In DNA form, the CDR3 reads TGTGCCACCAGGGGGACAGAGTCGAGCTACGAGCAGTACTTC. This gives the protein CATRGTESSYEQYF.